Each of the 19 T cell receptor beta chains below was sequenced from the same sample in a study of blood T cell repertoires in COVID-19. Data came from immunoSEQ multiplex PCR; TCRdb stores just in-frame clones and leaves some out. The sample holds 120,000 to 150,000 clones, around 81% seen once. Sequenced material: peripheral blood. The receptor source for this set is a woman aged 35 to 49 with active or convalescent COVID-19.

CDR3 sequence reads: CASTGQLYEQYF. The CDR3 DNA follows: TGTGCCAGCACGGGACAGCTCTACGAGCAGTACTTC. The chain carries TRBV28 and TRBJ2-7; 7 nucleotides agree with TRBD1. This CDR3 has 12 amino acids. V shed 7 bases, J shed 3 bases, and the junction held 3 bases outside the gene matches. The V gene's germline CDR1 is MDHEN and CDR2 SYDVKM. The full variable domain, rest sourced from reference TRBV28 and TRBJ2-7, is DVKVTQSSRYLVKRTGEKVFLECVQDMDHENMFWYRQDPGLGLRLIYFSYDVKMKEKGDIPEGYSVSREKKERFSLILESASTNQTSMYLCASTGQLYEQYFGPGTRLTVT.

The genes are TRBV5-1 and TRBJ1-5; no clear D gene. V was shortened by 4 bases and J by 1 base, with 6 bases between the two germline ends. The CDR3 totals 13 residues. CDR1 and CDR2 (germline): SGHRS, YFSETQ. The CDR3 reads CASSEHSNQPQHF. The DNA for the CDR3 is TGCGCCAGCAGCGAACACAGCAATCAGCCCCAGCATTTT.

This rearrangement joins TRBV20-1 to TRBJ1-2; unclear D gene. Germline assignment: CDR1 DFQATT and CDR2 SNEGSKA (reference sequence). V lost 3 bases, J lost 3 bases, and 5 bases lay in between. The CDR3 runs to 11 residues. The CDR3 spells CSASPDYGYTF. CDR3 sequence (DNA): TGCAGTGCTAGTCCTGACTATGGCTACACCTTC.

This clone was recorded once. The chain links TRBV28 to TRBJ2-7; D is perhaps TRBD1 or TRBD2 (11 bases each). Germline values: CDR1 MDHEN, CDR2 SYDVKM. V was clipped by 6 bases and J by 2 bases, with 38 bases between them. The CDR3 has 22 residues. The CDR3 loop is CASSSPWGQGEGLAGGTYEQYF. The CDR3 DNA reads TGTGCCAGCAGCTCCCCCTGGGGACAGGGGGAAGGGCTAGCGGGAGGTACCTACGAGCAGTACTTC.

The chain links TRBV29-1 to TRBJ1-3; no clear D. This CDR3 has 13 residues. Looked up from germline, CDR1 is SQVTM and CDR2 is ANQGSEA. The germline V and J ends were trimmed by 7 bases and 0 bases, with 10 bases remaining between them. CDR3 bases: TGCAGCGCCGAGCAAAGCTCTGGAAACACCATATATTTT. Translation gives CSAEQSSGNTIYF.

CDR3 DNA: TGTGCCTGGAGGGGGGGGCAGGGCAACTATGGCTACACCTTC. Protein sequence: CAWRGGQGNYGYTF. The V and J genes are TRBV30 and TRBJ1-2; possible D gene TRBD1, 6 bases. V was clipped by 3 bases and J by 2 bases, with 13 bases between them. This CDR3 has 14 amino acids. Per the germline V gene, CDR1 is GTSNPN and CDR2 is SVGIG (reference sequence).

The chain couples TRBV19 to TRBJ2-1; 8 bases align to TRBD2. CDR3 length: 16 residues. The V segment lost 5 bases and the J segment 3 bases; nucleotides outside the gene matches: 9. Germline assignment: CDR1 LNHDA and CDR2 SQIVND (reference sequence). The CDR3 is CASSSQAGAFYNEQFF. The CDR3 DNA reads as TGTGCCAGTAGTTCCCAAGCGGGAGCCTTCTACAATGAGCAGTTCTTC.

The chain couples TRBV4-3 to TRBJ1-3; 9 nucleotides agree with TRBD1. The CDR3 loop spans 14 amino acids. CDR1 and CDR2 from the germline V gene are LGHNA and YSLEER. With 3 bases clipped from V and 4 bases from J, the junction kept 1 base outside the gene matches. Written as DNA, the CDR3 is TGCGCCAGCAGCCAGGGGACAGGGGGAAACACCATATATTTT. This translates into CASSQGTGGNTIYF.

The rearrangement uses TRBV6-5 and TRBJ1-4; D call uncertain. CDR1 is MNHEY and CDR2 is SVGAGI in the germline V gene. The CDR3 covers 15 residues. The V end lost 0 bases, the J end lost 8 bases, and 13 bases lay between the germline ends. The CDR3 here is CASSYSPSQSEKLFF. CDR3 in DNA: TGTGCCAGCAGTTACTCCCCATCCCAGTCGGAAAAACTGTTTTTT.

This clone was counted between two and nine times. The chain carries TRBV5-5 and TRBJ2-1; weak D call: TRBD2 (6 bases). Germline lookup yields CDR1 SGHKS and CDR2 YYEKEE (reference sequence). V lost 0 bases, J lost 9 bases, and 16 bases lay in between. There are 15 residues in the CDR3. CDR3 protein: CASSLGLATWVEQFF. CDR3 nucleotides: TGTGCCAGCAGCTTGGGGCTAGCGACTTGGGTTGAGCAGTTCTTC.

The rearrangement uses TRBV28 and TRBJ1-5; a possible D gene is TRBD1 (6 bases). Between the trimmed V and J ends, which lost 5 bases and 6 bases, there was a span of 20 bases. CDR1 and CDR2 from the germline V gene are MDHEN and SYDVKM. The CDR3 is made up of 16 amino acids. The CDR3 region has the DNA TGTGCCAGCAGTCCGGGGGGCACCCCCGCAAGTCAGCCCCAGCATTTT. Amino acid sequence: CASSPGGTPASQPQHF.

This clone was seen more than once but under ten times. This sequence joins TRBV4-2 and TRBJ1-4; D gene uncertain. The germline CDR1 and CDR2 sequences are LGHNA and YNFKEQ. V lost 1 base to trimming and J lost 2 bases, with 11 bases between them. The CDR3 is 16 residues long. CDR3 DNA: TGTGCCAGCAGCCAAGTGTCCACGGGGACTAATGAAAAACTGTTTTTT. Residues: CASSQVSTGTNEKLFF.

The chain joins TRBV21-1 to TRBJ1-6; the table calls TRBD1, which could not be checked here. TRBV21-1 is labeled a pseudogene. The length of the CDR3 is 20 residues. The CDR3 reads CASSKVVPGTGTDLRSPLHF. CDR3 DNA: TGTGCCAGCAGCAAAGTTGTCCCCGGGACAGGGACCGACTTACGCTCACCCCTCCACTTT.

V is TRBV3-1 (or the pseudogene TRBV3-2) and J is TRBJ2-5; 9 nucleotides align to TRBD2. Trimming cost V 1 base and J 5 bases; bases outside gene matches: 5. The CDR3 contains 15 residues. Germline assignment: CDR1 LGHDT and CDR2 YNNKEL (reference sequence). CDR3 DNA: TGTGCCAGCAGCCAAGTAGCGGGGGCAGGTGAGACCCAGTACTTC. Residues: CASSQVAGAGETQYF.

J is TRBJ2-2 and V is TRBV9; perhaps TRBD1 as D (6 bases). This CDR3 region has 17 residues. CDR1 and CDR2 from the germline V gene are SGDLS and YYNGEE. The germline V and J ends were trimmed by 1 base and 1 base, with 14 bases remaining between them. As DNA, the CDR3 is TGTGCCAGCAGCGTATTGGTACAGGGCGGGAACACCGGGGAGCTGTTTTTT. This codes for CASSVLVQGGNTGELFF.

The rearrangement uses TRBV7-8 and TRBJ1-2; no clear D gene. The CDR3 covers 15 residues. Germline CDR1 and CDR2: SGHVS and FQNEAQ. V was cut by 0 bases and J by 2 bases, with 10 bases left in between. CDR3 loop: CASSLAVNSNYGYTF. Written as DNA, the CDR3 is TGTGCCAGCAGCTTAGCGGTTAACAGCAACTATGGCTACACCTTC.

The chain joins TRBV12-3 or TRBV12-4 to TRBJ2-7; unclear D gene. This CDR3 has 13 amino acids. V lost 0 bases, J lost 7 bases, and 10 bases lay in between. CDR3: CASSLAGFSEQYF. In DNA, the CDR3 is TGTGCCAGCAGTTTAGCCGGGTTCTCAGAGCAGTACTTC.

The V gene is TRBV9, the J gene TRBJ2-3, with D possibly TRBD2 on 6 matching bases. Germline CDR1 and CDR2: SGDLS and YYNGEE. V shed 4 bases and J shed 0 bases, with 15 bases lying between them. This CDR3 contains 16 residues. The CDR3 nucleotides read TGTGCCAGCAGCCCGAGGCTAGCGAGCAGCACAGATACGCAGTATTTT. This translates into CASSPRLASSTDTQYF.

V and J are TRBV30 and TRBJ1-3; 7 bases are a match to TRBD1. V shed 2 bases, J shed 0 bases, and the junction held 1 base outside the gene matches. The CDR3 is made up of 14 amino acids. Looked up from germline, CDR1 is GTSNPN and CDR2 is SVGIG (reference sequence). The CDR3 reads CAWSTGASGNTIYF. The CDR3 coding sequence is TGTGCCTGGAGTACAGGGGCCTCTGGAAACACCATATATTTT. The complete variable domain, with remaining parts taken from reference TRBV30 and TRBJ1-3, reads SQTIHQWPATLVQPVGSPLSLECTVEGTSNPNLYWYRQAAGRGLQLLFYSVGIGQISSEVPQNLSASRPQDRQFILSSKKLLLSDSGFYLCAWSTGASGNTIYFGEGSWLTVV.